Following are 14 T cell receptor beta chains from one sample sequenced in a study of beta chain features in type 1 diabetes. Study outcomes and limitations: There was a moderate but significant shortening of TCRB CDR3s in all four CD4+ subsets of Type 1 diabetes patients.

As every portion of the isolated RNA was reverse transcribed, the sequencing read expressed TCRB transcripts. Clones were read by immunoSEQ multiplex PCR, and TCRdb kept only the in-frame ones, dropping some. The sample consists of around 690,000 clones, around 11% of them appearing once. Their specific antigens are unknown. Sample: naive CD4+ T cells from blood. The origin of the receptors is a man aged 25 to 40 with type 1 diabetes.

The rearrangement links TRBV6-5 to TRBJ1-2, with TRBD1 as a possible D gene (6 bases). The CDR3 is 14 residues long. Germline CDR1 MNHEY, CDR2 SVGAGI. The germline V and J ends were trimmed by 6 bases and 2 bases, with 13 bases remaining between them. CDR3 coding DNA: TGTGCCAGCAGGAGGACAGCCGCGAACTATGGCTACACCTTC. Translating gives CASRRTAANYGYTF.

The chain recombines TRBV6-6 with TRBJ2-1, with 8 positions matching TRBD1. Germline loops: CDR1 MNHNY, CDR2 SVGAGI (reference sequence). Trimming at V came to 2 bases and at J to 8 bases, leaving 8 bases not matched to a gene. The CDR3 loop spans 15 amino acids. The CDR3 bases are TGTGCCAGCAGTTACAGTCAGGGGGCTCGTGATGAGCAGTTCTTC. This gives the protein CASSYSQGARDEQFF.

This clone has just a few counts. The chain couples TRBV2 to TRBJ2-1; the match to TRBD1 covers 7 bases. Trimming removed 6 bases from V and 3 bases from J; junction bases left unmatched: 14. The germline V gene has CDR1 SNHLY and CDR2 FYNNEI. CDR3 length: 17 amino acids. The CDR3 nucleotides read TGTGCCAGCAGGGGGGACAGCTACCTAGGCGGCTACAATGAGCAGTTCTTC. Amino acids: CASRGDSYLGGYNEQFF.

The chain has TRBV18 and TRBJ2-7; D possibly matches TRBD1 or TRBD2 (6 bases each). The length of the CDR3 is 15 residues. V was trimmed by 1 base and J by 2 bases, leaving 12 bases between them. CDR1 and CDR2 from the germline V gene are KGHSH and LQKENI. The CDR3 region is CASSPQAGEAYEQYF. The CDR3 DNA follows: TGTGCCAGCTCACCACAGGCAGGGGAGGCCTACGAGCAGTACTTC.

CDR3 protein: CASSVGDRGRRETQYF. The CDR3 region has the DNA TGTGCCAGCAGCGTAGGGGACAGGGGGCGCAGGGAGACCCAGTACTTC. The chain joins TRBV9 to TRBJ2-5; 12 nucleotides line up with TRBD1. The junction had 5 bases not matched to a gene; V was cut back by 0 bases and J by 5 bases. Germline V gene data show CDR1 as SGDLS and CDR2 as YYNGEE. The CDR3 runs 16 residues.

This clone was seen a handful of times. The chain is built from TRBV7-9 and TRBJ2-2; 7 bases line up with TRBD2. The germline V gene encodes CDR1 SEHNR and CDR2 FQNEAQ (reference sequence). The CDR3 length is 14 residues. This chain's CDR3 is CAEQLTSSSGELFF. In nucleotides, the CDR3 is TGTGCGGAGCAGCTGACTAGCTCTTCCGGGGAGCTGTTTTTT.

The V and J genes are TRBV9 and TRBJ2-3, with TRBD2 matching 11 bases. CDR3 length: 16 residues. V shed 3 bases, J shed 2 bases, and the junction held 5 bases outside the gene matches. The germline gives CDR1 SGDLS, CDR2 YYNGEE. CDR3: CASSALTSGDTDTQYF. The CDR3 DNA reads as TGTGCCAGCAGCGCCCTGACTAGCGGGGACACAGATACGCAGTATTTT. Together with reference TRBV9 and TRBJ2-3, the CDR3 gives the full variable domain: DSGVTQTPKHLITATGQRVTLRCSPRSGDLSVYWYQQSLDQGLQFLIQYYNGEERAKGNILERFSAQQFPDLHSELNLSSLELGDSALYFCASSALTSGDTDTQYFGPGTRLTVL.

This sequence joins TRBV19 and TRBJ2-5; weak D call: TRBD2 (6 bases). The CDR3 extends over 13 amino acids. V was cut by 10 bases and J by 3 bases, with 15 bases left in between. The V gene's germline CDR1 is LNHDA and CDR2 SQIVND (reference sequence). This CDR3 reads CATTEGNEETQYF. The CDR3, as DNA: TGTGCCACCACGGAGGGCAACGAAGAGACCCAGTACTTC. The full variable domain, its missing parts supplied by reference TRBV19 and TRBJ2-5, is DGGITQSPKYLFRKEGQNVTLSCEQNLNHDAMYWYRQDPGQGLRLIYYSQIVNDFQKGDIAEGYSVSREKKESFPLTVTSAQKNPTAFYLCATTEGNEETQYFGPGTRLLVL.

This clone appeared a few times. This chain joins TRBV5-1 and TRBJ2-5; D is tentatively TRBD1 or TRBD2 (5 bases each). Trimming stripped 6 bases from V and 4 bases from J, with 25 bases between. CDR3 length: 17 residues. Germline assignment: CDR1 SGHRS and CDR2 YFSETQ. CDR3 sequence reads: CASNQSPGAEGTETQYF. The CDR3, as DNA: TGCGCCAGCAACCAATCACCCGGGGCCGAGGGTACAGAGACCCAGTACTTC.

This clone was found a few times. The chain combines TRBV25-1 with TRBJ1-6, with a tentative D call TRBD1 (5 bases). The CDR3 runs to 14 residues. Looked up from germline, CDR1 is MGHDK and CDR2 is SYGVNS. Trimming left V 3 bases short and J 10 bases short, with 13 bases between. The CDR3 loop reads CASSDLRRGSPLHF. The CDR3 region has the DNA TGTGCCAGCAGTGATCTACGGAGGGGATCACCCCTCCACTTT.

The V call is TRBV6-5, the J call TRBJ1-2; D ambiguous. Germline V gives CDR1 MNHEY, CDR2 SVGAGI. The CDR3 has 15 amino acids. The germline V and J ends were trimmed by 0 bases and 5 bases, with 13 bases remaining between them. The CDR3 region is CASSYSKAAGYGYTF. The DNA for the CDR3 is TGTGCCAGCAGTTACTCGAAGGCAGCCGGTTATGGCTACACCTTC.

Comments on this clone: The sample has other DNA sequences that encode this CDR3 too. This chain connects TRBV5-1 to TRBJ1-5; D not certain. CDR3 length: 14 residues. V was trimmed by 0 bases and J by 1 base, leaving 5 bases between them. Germline V gene data show CDR1 as SGHRS and CDR2 as YFSETQ. The CDR3 sequence is CASSLGGSNQPQHF. Here the CDR3 DNA reads TGCGCCAGCAGCTTGGGAGGGAGCAATCAGCCCCAGCATTTT.

The CDR3 loop reads CASSPGAVQETQYF. Here the CDR3 DNA reads TGTGCCAGCAGCCCGGGGGCCGTTCAAGAGACCCAGTACTTC. This chain connects TRBV7-8 to TRBJ2-5, with D perhaps given as TRBD1 or TRBD2 (6 bases each). CDR1 and CDR2 from the germline V gene are SGHVS and FQNEAQ. This CDR3 spans 14 amino acids. V lost 5 bases to trimming and J lost 2 bases, with 12 bases between them.

This clone showed up just a few times. The chain links TRBV7-2 to TRBJ1-4, with a tentative D call TRBD1 (6 bases). Germline V gene sequence: CDR1 SGHTA, CDR2 FQGNSA. V gave up 7 bases and J gave up 14 bases, with 20 bases separating them. The CDR3 totals 13 residues. The CDR3 loop is CASNLRNGGPLFF. CDR3 nucleotide sequence: TGTGCCAGCAACCTAAGAAATGGGGGGCCGCTGTTTTTT.